The clone carrying this TCR beta chain has more than one count but fewer than ten. What it recognizes is unknown. A read error may produce the germline difference seen at one junction end. A minimum of 6.5 million PBMCs was isolated per sample. A second 7 to 11 cycle PCR used barcoded and J-beta primers. TCRdb independently ran MiXCR on the 5' RACE reads; one entry per CDR3 protein. The sample lists some 1,000,000 distinct CDR3 sequences; under 30% were seen once. CDR1 is SSHAT and CDR2 is FNYEAQ in the germline V gene (reference sequence). The CDR3 contains 16 residues. The sample belongs to a study of blood T cells in healthy people across ages. Study-wide results and caveats: Measured against age, TCR beta diversity per million T cells decreased in a roughly linear manner. Using unsorted PBMCs precluded a conclusive naive versus antigen-experienced comparison.

These records were also assigned to another study, of T cells of mothers and their children.

Material for sequencing was blood. The sequence was obtained from a girl aged 2 to 10 in good health. The chain recombines TRBV7-7 with TRBJ2-5; tentatively, D is TRBD2 (5 bases). The CDR3 nucleotides are TGTGCTAGCAGCTTTGACCCGGGGTTCCTCCAAGAGACCCAGTACTTC. Translation: CASSFDPGFLQETQYF.